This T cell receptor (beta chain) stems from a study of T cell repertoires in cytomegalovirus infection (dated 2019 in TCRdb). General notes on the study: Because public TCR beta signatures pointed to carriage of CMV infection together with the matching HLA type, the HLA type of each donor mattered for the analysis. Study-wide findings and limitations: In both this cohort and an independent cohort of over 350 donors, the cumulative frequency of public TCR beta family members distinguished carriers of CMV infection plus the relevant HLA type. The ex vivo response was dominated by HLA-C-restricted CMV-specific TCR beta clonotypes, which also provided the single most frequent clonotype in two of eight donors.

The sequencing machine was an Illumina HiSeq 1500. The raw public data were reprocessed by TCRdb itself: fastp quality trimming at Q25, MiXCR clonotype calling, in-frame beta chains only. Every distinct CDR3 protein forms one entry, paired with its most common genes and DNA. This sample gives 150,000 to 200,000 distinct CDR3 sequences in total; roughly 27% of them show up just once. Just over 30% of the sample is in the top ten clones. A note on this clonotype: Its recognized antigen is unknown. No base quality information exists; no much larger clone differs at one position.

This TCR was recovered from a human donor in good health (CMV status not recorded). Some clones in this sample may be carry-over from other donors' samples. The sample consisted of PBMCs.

The CDR3 corresponds to CASSYVTFTGVNSPLHF. The nucleotides read TGTGCCAGCAGTTACGTTACCTTTACAGGGGTTAATTCACCCCTCCACTTT. Recombination joined TRBV6-5 with TRBJ1-6, with 7 bases in between that match TRBD1. Trimmed from V: 2 bases; trimmed from J: 6 bases; junction bases lacking a gene match: 10. The germline V gene supplies CDR1 MNHEY and CDR2 SVGAGI. Reading from cysteine to phenylalanine, the CDR3 counts 17 amino acids. Just CDR3 DNA is preserved here, 51 bases in frame from base 1.